This T cell receptor beta chain was sequenced for a study of human CD8 memory T cell subsets. Study findings and constraints: In the comparison of repertoires, stem-like memory and precursor exhausted T cells overlapped only minimally.

Libraries targeted TCR beta using 5' RACE with UMIs. TCRdb reprocessed the 5' RACE reads and stores each CDR3 protein as one record, lacking DNA. The repertoire table contains about 5,800 distinct CDR3 sequences. By frequency, this clonotype registers medium-sized. The target antigen is unknown. Early memory CD8+ T cells that were CCR7+ PD-1+ TIGIT+ and had exhausted-like traits were the TPEX cells. Healthy donors provided the buffy coats that yielded the PBMC. The receptor's source is a human donor in good health. The sequencing input was CD8+ T cells from PBMCs.

CDR3 residues: CSAMGDRGRTEAFF. This chain connects TRBV20-1 to TRBJ1-1; TCRdb selects TRBD1, and the lack of DNA leaves this call unchecked. The CDR3 sequence is 14 residues long. Germline V CDR1 and CDR2: DFQATT, SNEGSKA (reference sequence).